This TCR beta chain came from a study of blood T cell repertoires in COVID-19. TCRdb keeps only in-frame clones here, not all; method: immunoSEQ multiplex PCR. The sample gives 220,000 or so clones, about 83% of which show up once; 6.8% is in the top ten. Participants came from around 25 US areas, aged about 18 to 95 years. Participant-given clinical history determined each cohort assignment. Recovered participants had two consecutive negative NP/OP PCR tests, healthcare professional clearance, or symptom resolution. Germline V lookup: CDR1 ENHRY, CDR2 SYGVKD. This CDR3 spans 13 amino acids. Deletions cut 5 bases from V and 5 bases from J, with 11 bases between.

This rearrangement joins TRBV10-3 to TRBJ2-3; no firm D call. The sequenced sample was PBMCs or T cells enriched from blood (not recorded which). This TCR was recovered from a woman in her thirties or forties who had recovered from COVID-19. CDR3 DNA sequence: TGTGCCATCAGTCCTACCGACATAGATACGCAGTATTTT. This codes for CAISPTDIDTQYF.